This T cell receptor beta chain was sequenced during a study of PD-1 blockade in classical Hodgkin lymphoma. Germline-derived CDR1 and CDR2 are MNHNY and SVGAGI (reference sequence). The CDR3 sequence is 15 residues long. V was trimmed by 7 bases and J by 1 base, leaving 14 bases between them. Time point defined: cycle 4 day 1 (C4D1), after 5 to 7 weeks of nivolumab. Every one of the patients relapsed after autologous stem cell transplantation (brentuximab vedotin exposure was variable). Progressive disease, partial response or complete response was each patient's best response. Findings of the study overall: TCR diversity at baseline was reported to be reduced in newly diagnosed patients relative to healthy donors. Diversity similar to that of newly diagnosed patients was seen at baseline in complete responders. Significantly greater TCR diversity emerged by C4D1 in CD4+ cells but not CD8+ cells.

Some clones are missing from TCRdb's copy, which holds only in-frame ones; the method was immunoSEQ multiplex PCR. The sample consists of more than 75,000 clones, just over 90% of them appearing once. Details on this clone: Its antigen remains unknown.

The chain links TRBV6-6 to TRBJ1-3; tentatively, D is TRBD1 (6 bases). This receptor was taken from a human donor with classical Hodgkin lymphoma. This sample comprised peripheral blood mononuclear cells (PBMCs), obtained before the fourth cycle of nivolumab. The DNA of the CDR3 is TGTGCCAGCAACGACAGGAGAAGATCTGGAAACACCATATATTTT. It translates to CASNDRRRSGNTIYF.